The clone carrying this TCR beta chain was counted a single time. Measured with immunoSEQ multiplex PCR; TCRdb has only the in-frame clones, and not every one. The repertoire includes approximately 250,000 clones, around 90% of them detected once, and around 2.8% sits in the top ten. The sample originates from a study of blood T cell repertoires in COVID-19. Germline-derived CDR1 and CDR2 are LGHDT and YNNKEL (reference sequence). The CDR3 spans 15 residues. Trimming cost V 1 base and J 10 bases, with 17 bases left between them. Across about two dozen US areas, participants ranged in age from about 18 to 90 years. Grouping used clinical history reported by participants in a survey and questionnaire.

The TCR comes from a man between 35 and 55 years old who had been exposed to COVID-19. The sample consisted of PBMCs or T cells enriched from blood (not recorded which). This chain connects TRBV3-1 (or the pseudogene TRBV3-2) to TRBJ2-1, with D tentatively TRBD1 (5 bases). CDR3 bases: TGTGCCAGCAGCCAAGCAGGGATGCCAGGTGACGAGCAGTTCTTC. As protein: CASSQAGMPGDEQFF.